The next 31 T cell receptor beta chains were all read from a single sample in a study of T-cell memory formation after mild COVID-19. TCRdb redid the calling of the 5' RACE reads with MiXCR, one entry per CDR3 protein. Of about 150,000 distinct CDR3 sequences in the sample, around 21% were seen once. The sequencing sample was made of PBMCs or a T cell subset sorted from them (not recorded which). These receptors were collected from an adult woman who had mild COVID-19 (a few samples of this study predate the infection). Cell type and time point are not known.

In this sample, this clonotype turned up a few times. The chain employs TRBV7-6 and TRBJ1-5; a weak D match, TRBD1 (5 bases). Germline CDR1 reads SGHVS; CDR2 reads FNYEAQ. This CDR3 is built from 14 residues. The V end lost 5 bases, the J end lost 6 bases, and 14 bases lay between the germline ends. CDR3 nucleotide sequence: TGTGCCAGCAGCCCAGGGTTGTACGGTCAGCCCCAGCATTTT. Translated: CASSPGLYGQPQHF.

This clonotype occurred a few times. The J gene is TRBJ1-2, the V gene TRBV29-1; D is perhaps TRBD1 (5 bases). V lost 4 bases, J lost 5 bases, and 17 bases lay in between. The CDR3 sequence is 14 residues long. CDR1 is SQVTM and CDR2 is ANQGSEA in the germline V gene. The CDR3 DNA sequence: TGCAGCGTTGTCACCCCAGGGAGCTTTTATGGCTACACCTTC. It encodes CSVVTPGSFYGYTF.

The rearrangement links TRBV12-3 or TRBV12-4 to TRBJ2-3; D possibly corresponds to TRBD2 (7 bases). The ends were cut back, 5 bases at V and 6 bases at J, with 18 bases in the middle. CDR3 size: 15 residues. The CDR3 sequence is CASSPWGGLEDTQYF. The CDR3 nucleotides are TGTGCCAGCAGTCCTTGGGGGGGCTTGGAGGATACGCAGTATTTT.

This chain uses TRBV24-1 with TRBJ2-2; D is perhaps TRBD2 (5 bases). The ends were cut back, 6 bases at V and 5 bases at J, with 12 bases in the middle. This CDR3 spans 14 amino acids. The germline V gene has CDR1 KGHDR and CDR2 SFDVKD. The DNA for the CDR3 is TGTGCCACCAGTCCTTCGTGGAGGACCGGGGAGCTGTTTTTT. The encoded protein is CATSPSWRTGELFF.

The chain recombines TRBV29-1 with TRBJ1-2, with no clear D. V was trimmed by 7 bases and J by 3 bases, leaving 12 bases between them. Germline V lookup: CDR1 SQVTM, CDR2 ANQGSEA. This CDR3 is 12 amino acids long. CDR3 sequence (DNA): TGCAGCGCTGGGGAACGTCACTATGGCTACACCTTC. It specifies CSAGERHYGYTF.

The chain employs TRBV4-3 and TRBJ2-7; no firm D call. Trimming shortened V by 0 bases and J by 3 bases, and 6 bases separated the two germline ends. This CDR3 spans 13 amino acids. The germline V gene has CDR1 LGHNA and CDR2 YSLEER. The CDR3, as DNA: TGCGCCAGCAGCCAAGAGGGCTACTACGAGCAGTACTTC. This codes for CASSQEGYYEQYF.

In its sample, this clonotype was seen a few times. The rearrangement links TRBV7-2 to TRBJ2-1; TRBD2 matches at 8 bases. The trim removed 5 bases at V and 4 bases at J, leaving 10 bases unmatched. The CDR3 has 16 residues. Germline CDR1 reads SGHTA; CDR2 reads FQGNSA. The CDR3 DNA reads as TGTGCCAGCAGCCCTATAGCGGGGTGGGGTTACAATGAGCAGTTCTTC. This codes for CASSPIAGWGYNEQFF.

The J gene is TRBJ1-1, the V gene TRBV5-1, with TRBD1 matching over 7 bases. The germline gives CDR1 SGHRS, CDR2 YFSETQ. Trimming removed 2 bases from V and 5 bases from J; junction bases left unmatched: 6. The CDR3 consists of 14 residues. CDR3 in DNA: TGCGCCAGCAGCTTCCGGGACAGCGGAACTGAAGCTTTCTTT. Its protein product is CASSFRDSGTEAFF.

There are a few counts of this clonotype. The gene calls are TRBV20-1 and TRBJ2-7; 8 bases align to TRBD1. Germline V gives CDR1 DFQATT, CDR2 SNEGSKA (reference sequence). The V gene end was trimmed by 5 bases and the J gene end by 9 bases; junction bases not matched to a gene: 9. The CDR3 totals 12 residues. This CDR3 is CSAAGTGGPQYF. DNA of the CDR3: TGCAGTGCTGCCGGGACAGGAGGGCCGCAGTACTTC.

This clonotype was seen a handful of times. The V and J genes are TRBV24-1 and TRBJ2-1, with 8 nucleotides matching TRBD2. This CDR3 is built from 13 residues. V lost 4 bases and J lost 14; bases outside the gene matches: 9. Germline CDR1 and CDR2: KGHDR and SFDVKD. CDR3 coding DNA: TGTGCCACCAGTGAGGGTCCCCGGGGACTAGAGTTCTTC. It translates to CATSEGPRGLEFF.

This clonotype was seen only a few times. The V gene is TRBV29-1, the J gene TRBJ2-7; D ambiguous. Germline CDR1 SQVTM, CDR2 ANQGSEA. V lost 4 bases to trimming and J lost 0 bases, with 13 bases between them. The CDR3 spans 14 residues. CDR3: CSVVSDQSSYEQYF. DNA of the CDR3: TGCAGCGTTGTGTCCGACCAGAGCTCCTACGAGCAGTACTTC.

A few counts support this clonotype. The rearrangement uses TRBV9 and TRBJ2-4; no clear D gene. The V gene lost 0 bases and the J gene lost 0 bases, with 10 bases spanning the gap. The CDR3 runs to 16 residues. The germline gives CDR1 SGDLS, CDR2 YYNGEE. CDR3 residues: CASSVGGMLAKNIQYF. CDR3 DNA: TGTGCCAGCAGCGTAGGCGGAATGCTAGCCAAAAACATTCAGTACTTC.

This chain connects TRBV7-9 to TRBJ1-2, with TRBD1 as a possible D gene (5 bases). V dropped 2 bases and J dropped 12 bases, with 13 bases sitting between them. The CDR3 has 12 residues. Germline CDR1 and CDR2: SEHNR and FQNEAQ (reference sequence). The CDR3 bases are TGTGCCAGCAGCTTAAGTCTGACGGGGGACACCTTC. Translated, it gives CASSLSLTGDTF.

This clonotype has just a few counts. J is TRBJ1-5 and V is TRBV20-1; D might be TRBD1 (5 bases). Germline CDR1 DFQATT, CDR2 SNEGSKA (reference sequence). V was trimmed by 3 bases and J by 4 bases, leaving 13 bases between them. CDR3 length equals 14 residues. The CDR3: CSASNRQSNQPQHF. The CDR3 DNA follows: TGCAGTGCTAGTAACAGGCAGTCAAATCAGCCCCAGCATTTT.

This clonotype showed up just a few times. The rearrangement joins TRBV7-9 to TRBJ2-2; no clear D. Germline V gene data show CDR1 as SEHNR and CDR2 as FQNEAQ (reference sequence). The CDR3 covers 14 residues. V was clipped by 5 bases and J by 6 bases, with 13 bases between them. The CDR3 loop reads CASSTPRGAGELFF. The DNA for the CDR3 is TGTGCCAGCAGCACCCCTAGAGGTGCCGGGGAGCTGTTTTTT.

The chain carries TRBV5-1 and TRBJ2-7, with TRBD1 identical over 7 bases. The CDR3 extends over 14 amino acids. The germline gives CDR1 SGHRS, CDR2 YFSETQ. V lost 4 bases and J lost 4; bases outside the gene matches: 8. The CDR3 DNA reads TGCGCCAGCAGCAACGGGACAGCGGATTACGAGCAGTACTTC. This translates into CASSNGTADYEQYF.

The V gene is TRBV19, the J gene TRBJ1-4, with TRBD1 matching 7 bases. Germline values: CDR1 LNHDA, CDR2 SQIVND (reference sequence). V lost 8 bases and J lost 7; bases outside the gene matches: 13. CDR3 length equals 15 residues. This CDR3 reads CASASWDRRTEKLFF. DNA of the CDR3: TGTGCCAGTGCCTCGTGGGACAGAAGAACTGAAAAACTGTTTTTT.

This clonotype rates as medium-sized. The chain recombines TRBV7-2 with TRBJ2-3, with TRBD1 matching over 9 bases. CDR3 length equals 16 residues. The J segment lost 0 bases and the V segment lost 4 bases, leaving 5 bases of the junction unmatched. Germline values: CDR1 SGHTA, CDR2 FQGNSA. In nucleotides, the CDR3 is TGTGCCAGCAGCTCCGGGACAGGGATTAGCACAGATACGCAGTATTTT. Its protein product is CASSSGTGISTDTQYF.

This clonotype appeared a few times. The genes are TRBV5-4 and TRBJ2-7; 8 bases line up with TRBD1. Trimming removed 0 bases from V and 3 bases from J; junction bases left unmatched: 2. The CDR3 is made up of 14 amino acids. CDR1 SGHNT and CDR2 YYREEE come from the germline V gene (reference sequence). CDR3 nucleotides: TGTGCCAGCAGCTTGGGAGACAGGGGCTACGAGCAGTACTTC. The encoded protein is CASSLGDRGYEQYF.

The rearrangement joins TRBV6-6 to TRBJ2-7; D is unclear. This CDR3 is 11 amino acids long. CDR1 is MNHNY, CDR2 SVGAGI, per germline (reference sequence). The ends were cut back, 8 bases at V and 3 bases at J, with 8 bases in the middle. In DNA form, the CDR3 reads TGTGCCAGCGGGGTAGGCTACGAGCAGTACTTC. Its translation: CASGVGYEQYF.

The genes are TRBV9 and TRBJ1-2; a possible D gene is TRBD1 (6 bases). V was clipped by 4 bases and J by 4 bases, with 14 bases between them. Germline loops: CDR1 SGDLS, CDR2 YYNGEE. The length of the CDR3 is 14 residues. The DNA of the CDR3 is TGTGCCAGCAGCCATGGACAGATACCCTATGGCTACACCTTC. It is translated as CASSHGQIPYGYTF. The full variable domain, with the rest looked up from reference TRBV9 and TRBJ1-2, is DSGVTQTPKHLITATGQRVTLRCSPRSGDLSVYWYQQSLDQGLQFLIQYYNGEERAKGNILERFSAQQFPDLHSELNLSSLELGDSALYFCASSHGQIPYGYTFGSGTRLTVV.

This clonotype turned up a few times. This chain connects TRBV6-6 to TRBJ2-7; D may match TRBD1 or TRBD2 (5 bases each). CDR3 length: 13 residues. The V end was cut by 0 bases, the J end by 7 bases, with 10 bases between. The germline V gene has CDR1 MNHNY and CDR2 SVGAGI (reference sequence). The CDR3 spells CASSYSWGSEQYF. Here the CDR3 DNA reads TGTGCCAGCAGTTACTCGTGGGGGTCGGAGCAGTACTTC.

This clonotype was seen a handful of times. The chain couples TRBV7-9 to TRBJ1-2; D gene uncertain. The length of the CDR3 is 12 residues. The ends were cut back, 1 base at V and 5 bases at J, with 5 bases in the middle. Germline lookup yields CDR1 SEHNR and CDR2 FQNEAQ (reference sequence). CDR3 loop: CASSLVQYGYTF. In nucleotides, the CDR3 is TGTGCCAGCAGCTTAGTCCAATATGGCTACACCTTC.

This clonotype has a handful of counts. This sequence joins TRBV28 and TRBJ2-3, with D perhaps given as TRBD1 or TRBD2 (5 bases each). V was trimmed by 8 bases and J by 4 bases, leaving 10 bases between them. Germline values: CDR1 MDHEN, CDR2 SYDVKM. The CDR3 has 12 amino acids. The CDR3 spells CASHGTPDTQYF. The DNA of the CDR3 is TGTGCCAGCCACGGGACCCCAGATACGCAGTATTTT.

At least ten counts were recorded for this clonotype. This sequence joins TRBV12-3 or TRBV12-4 and TRBJ1-1, with TRBD1 matching over 9 bases. V lost 7 bases, J lost 0 bases, and 18 bases stayed unmatched. CDR3 length equals 19 residues. CDR3 bases: TGTGCCAGCACCACCATTACAGGGGGCCTGAAGATTGTGAACACTGAAGCTTTCTTT. Amino acids: CASTTITGGLKIVNTEAFF.

The V and J genes are TRBV24-1 and TRBJ2-3, with unresolved D. CDR3 length: 12 amino acids. V lost 4 bases and J 4 bases, leaving 5 bases between the germline ends. From germline, CDR1 is KGHDR and CDR2 SFDVKD. The DNA of the CDR3 is TGTGCCACCAGTGACCCGCCAGATACGCAGTATTTT. Translation: CATSDPPDTQYF.

This clonotype was detected a few times. The chain has TRBV5-6 and TRBJ2-4, with 15 bases lining up with TRBD2. Per germline, CDR1 SGHDT and CDR2 YYEEEE. Trimming removed 4 bases from V and 12 bases from J; junction bases left unmatched: 11. The length of the CDR3 is 16 residues. CDR3 coding DNA: TGTGCCAGCAGCAACTCAGGGACTAGCGGGGGGCCGGCTCAGTACTTC. The encoded protein is CASSNSGTSGGPAQYF.

V is TRBV12-3 or TRBV12-4 and J is TRBJ1-1; D not certain. The CDR3 totals 12 residues. V was clipped by 6 bases and J by 5 bases, with 10 bases between them. The CDR3 here is CASRYGRTEAFF. CDR3 nucleotide sequence: TGTGCCAGCAGATACGGGCGAACTGAAGCTTTCTTT.

This clonotype was detected a few times. The gene calls are TRBV9 and TRBJ2-3; unclear D gene. V lost 0 bases and J 4 bases, leaving 9 bases between the germline ends. Germline V gene sequence: CDR1 SGDLS, CDR2 YYNGEE. The CDR3 totals 14 residues. The CDR3 region has the DNA TGTGCCAGCAGCGTAGAGAGTTTCCCAGATACGCAGTATTTT. The encoded protein is CASSVESFPDTQYF.

This sequence joins TRBV30 and TRBJ2-5; D is perhaps TRBD2 (5 bases). Trimming shortened V by 0 bases and J by 2 bases, and 7 bases separated the two germline ends. Germline V gene lookup returns CDR1 GTSNPN and CDR2 SVGIG (reference sequence). The CDR3 contains 13 residues. The CDR3: CAWSVRGQETQYF. Here the CDR3 DNA reads TGTGCCTGGAGTGTACGAGGGCAAGAGACCCAGTACTTC.

Only a few counts were recorded for this clonotype. The chain is built from TRBV9 and TRBJ2-1; TRBD1 or TRBD2 may be the D gene (5 bases each). V lost 0 bases, J lost 0 bases, and 7 bases lay in between. CDR3 size: 15 residues. Germline V gene lookup returns CDR1 SGDLS and CDR2 YYNGEE. CDR3 region: CASSVGGDSYNEQFF. The CDR3 nucleotides read TGTGCCAGCAGCGTAGGAGGGGACTCCTACAATGAGCAGTTCTTC.